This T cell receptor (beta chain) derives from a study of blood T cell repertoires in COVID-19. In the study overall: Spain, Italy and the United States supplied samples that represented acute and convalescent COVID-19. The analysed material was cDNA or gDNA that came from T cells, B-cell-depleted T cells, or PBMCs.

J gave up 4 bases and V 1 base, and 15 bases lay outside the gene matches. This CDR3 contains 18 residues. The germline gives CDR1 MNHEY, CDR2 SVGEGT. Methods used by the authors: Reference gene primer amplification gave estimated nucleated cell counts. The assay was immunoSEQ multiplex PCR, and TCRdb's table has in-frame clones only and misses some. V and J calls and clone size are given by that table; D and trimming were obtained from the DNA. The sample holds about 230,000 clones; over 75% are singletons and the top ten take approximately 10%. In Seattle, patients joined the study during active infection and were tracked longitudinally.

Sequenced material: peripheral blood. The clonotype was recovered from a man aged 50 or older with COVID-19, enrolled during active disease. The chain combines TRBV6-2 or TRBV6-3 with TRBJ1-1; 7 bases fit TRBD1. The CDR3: CASSYLGVQGSRFTEAFF. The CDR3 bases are TGTGCCAGCAGTTACTTGGGGGTACAGGGGTCCCGTTTCACTGAAGCTTTCTTT.